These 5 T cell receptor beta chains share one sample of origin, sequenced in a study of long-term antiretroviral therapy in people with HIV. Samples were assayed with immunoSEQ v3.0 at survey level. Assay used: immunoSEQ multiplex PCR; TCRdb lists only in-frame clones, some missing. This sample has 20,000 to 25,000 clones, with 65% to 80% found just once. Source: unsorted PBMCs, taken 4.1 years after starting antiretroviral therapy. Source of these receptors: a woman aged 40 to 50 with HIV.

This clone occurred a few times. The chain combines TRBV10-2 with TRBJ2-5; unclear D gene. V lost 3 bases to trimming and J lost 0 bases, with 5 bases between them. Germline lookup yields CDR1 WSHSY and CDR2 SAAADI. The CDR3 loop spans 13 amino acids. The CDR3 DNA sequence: TGCGCCAGCAGTGACGCCTACCAAGAGACCCAGTACTTC. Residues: CASSDAYQETQYF.

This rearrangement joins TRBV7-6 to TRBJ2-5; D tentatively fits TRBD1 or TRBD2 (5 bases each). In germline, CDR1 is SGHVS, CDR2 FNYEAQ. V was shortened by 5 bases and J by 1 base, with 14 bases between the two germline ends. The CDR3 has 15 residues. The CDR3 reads CASSPGPLFQETQYF. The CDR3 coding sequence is TGTGCCAGCAGCCCGGGACCGCTTTTCCAAGAGACCCAGTACTTC.

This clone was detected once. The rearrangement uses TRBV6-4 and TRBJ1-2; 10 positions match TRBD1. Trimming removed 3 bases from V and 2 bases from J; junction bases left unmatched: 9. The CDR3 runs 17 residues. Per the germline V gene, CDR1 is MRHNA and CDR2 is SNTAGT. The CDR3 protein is CASSETGGLYPNYGYTF. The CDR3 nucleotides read TGTGCCAGCAGTGAGACAGGGGGCTTATACCCCAACTATGGCTACACCTTC.

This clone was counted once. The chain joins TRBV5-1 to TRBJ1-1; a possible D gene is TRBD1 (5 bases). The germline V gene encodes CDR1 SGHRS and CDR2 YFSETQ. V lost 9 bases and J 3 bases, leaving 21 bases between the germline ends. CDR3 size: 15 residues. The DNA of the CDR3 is TGCGCCACCAGGGAACAATGGGGGGAGTACACTGAAGCTTTCTTT. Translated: CATREQWGEYTEAFF.

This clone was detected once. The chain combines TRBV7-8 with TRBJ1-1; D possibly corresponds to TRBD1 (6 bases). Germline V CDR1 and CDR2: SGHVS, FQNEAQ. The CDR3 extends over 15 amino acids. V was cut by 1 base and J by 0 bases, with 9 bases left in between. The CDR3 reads CASSLEGQLNTEAFF. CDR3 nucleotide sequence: TGTGCCAGCAGCTTAGAAGGACAGCTGAACACTGAAGCTTTCTTT.